This passage covers 22 T cell receptor beta chains from one sample sequenced in a study of blood T cell repertoires in COVID-19. The table came from immunoSEQ multiplex PCR; TCRdb's copy has only in-frame clones and leaves some out. The sample holds 80,000 to 100,000 clones; 80% are singletons and the top ten take 10%. The sequenced material came from peripheral blood. These receptors all stem from an older woman with acute or convalescent COVID-19.

The genes are TRBV4-2 and TRBJ2-1; 9 nucleotides align to TRBD2. CDR3 length: 16 amino acids. J lost 4 bases, V lost 4 bases, and 8 bases had no gene match. From germline, CDR1 is LGHNA and CDR2 YNFKEQ. The DNA for the CDR3 is TGTGCCAGCAGCCGCGAGCGGGGGGCTTTTTACAATGAGCAGTTCTTC. It translates to CASSRERGAFYNEQFF.

In its sample, this clone was seen a few times. The gene calls are TRBV7-6 and TRBJ2-5; perhaps TRBD1 as D (5 bases). Trimming pared 1 base from V and 5 bases from J, leaving 14 bases between. The CDR3 sequence is 15 residues long. Germline values: CDR1 SGHVS, CDR2 FNYEAQ. The CDR3 is CASSLGLRSGETQYF. The CDR3 DNA reads as TGTGCCAGCAGCTTAGGCCTAAGGTCAGGGGAGACCCAGTACTTC.

The chain combines TRBV24-1 with TRBJ1-2; D is unresolved. Per the germline V gene, CDR1 is KGHDR and CDR2 is SFDVKD. V gave up 2 bases and J gave up 1 base, with 4 bases separating them. The CDR3 extends over 13 amino acids. The CDR3 here is CATSDSFNYGYTF. CDR3 DNA sequence: TGTGCCACCAGTGATTCGTTTAACTATGGCTACACCTTC.

This clone was seen once. The rearrangement links TRBV5-1 to TRBJ2-7, with TRBD2 matching 16 bases. The CDR3 contains 17 residues. V gave up 3 bases and J gave up 4 bases; unmatched junction bases: 7. The germline gives CDR1 SGHRS, CDR2 YFSETQ. The CDR3 nucleotides read TGCGCCAGCAGCTCGGGACTAGCGGGAGGGCCAAGTTACGAGCAGTACTTC. It translates to CASSSGLAGGPSYEQYF.

CDR3 sequence: CASSQGQNLHYEQYF. The CDR3 DNA reads as TGTGCCAGTAGCCAAGGACAGAACCTACACTACGAGCAGTACTTC. The V and J genes are TRBV19 and TRBJ2-7, with a weak D call TRBD1 (6 bases). The V end was cut by 6 bases, the J end by 3 bases, with 18 bases between. In germline, CDR1 is LNHDA, CDR2 SQIVND (reference sequence). CDR3 length equals 15 residues. The whole variable domain, remainder taken from reference TRBV19 and TRBJ2-7, is DGGITQSPKYLFRKEGQNVTLSCEQNLNHDAMYWYRQDPGQGLRLIYYSQIVNDFQKGDIAEGYSVSREKKESFPLTVTSAQKNPTAFYLCASSQGQNLHYEQYFGPGTRLTVT.

The chain joins TRBV4-2 to TRBJ2-3; the match to TRBD2 covers 11 bases. The CDR3 has 19 amino acids. After removal of 2 bases from V and 0 bases from J, the junction contained 10 bases not matched to a gene. CDR1 and CDR2 from the germline V gene are LGHNA and YNFKEQ. DNA for the CDR3: TGTGCCAGCAGCCAACCTCTAGCGGGAGGTATCTCTAGCACAGATACGCAGTATTTT. Its protein product is CASSQPLAGGISSTDTQYF.

The V call is TRBV5-1, the J call TRBJ1-5; maybe TRBD1 (5 bases). The ends were cut back, 0 bases at V and 5 bases at J, with 12 bases in the middle. The CDR3 is made up of 15 amino acids. The germline CDR1 and CDR2 sequences are SGHRS and YFSETQ. CDR3 nucleotides: TGCGCCAGCAGCTTGGCCCCAGGGCCGGATCAGCCCCAGCATTTT. Translation: CASSLAPGPDQPQHF.

This chain joins TRBV7-9 and TRBJ2-1; 9 bases are shared with TRBD2. From germline, CDR1 is SEHNR and CDR2 FQNEAQ (reference sequence). The CDR3 is 16 residues long. J gave up 8 bases and V 1 base, and 9 bases lay outside the gene matches. CDR3 region: CASSLDGLAGVDEQFF. CDR3 bases: TGTGCCAGCAGCTTAGATGGGTTAGCGGGGGTGGATGAGCAGTTCTTC.

CDR3: CASSEDTGIYEQYF. CDR3 nucleotides: TGTGCCAGCAGTGAAGATACAGGGATCTACGAGCAGTACTTC. The V call is TRBV6-1, the J call TRBJ2-7; tentative D call: TRBD1 (6 bases). Germline lookup yields CDR1 MNHNS and CDR2 SASEGT. Trimming stripped 1 base from V and 3 bases from J, with 10 bases between. This CDR3 spans 14 amino acids.

V usage is TRBV5-6 and J usage is TRBJ2-3; possibly TRBD1 for D (6 bases). Germline CDR1 is SGHDT and CDR2 is YYEEEE. The CDR3 consists of 12 residues. V lost 4 bases, J lost 6 bases, and 9 bases lay in between. CDR3 DNA: TGTGCCAGCAGCATCCAGGGGGATACGCAGTATTTT. Protein: CASSIQGDTQYF.

This clone appeared once. The genes are TRBV5-4 and TRBJ1-4; a weak D match, TRBD1 (5 bases). This CDR3 is built from 14 residues. In germline, CDR1 is SGHNT, CDR2 YYREEE (reference sequence). Trimming took 1 base from V and 7 from J, leaving 11 bases between them. This chain's CDR3 is CASSLQGGSEKLFF. Here the CDR3 DNA reads TGTGCCAGCAGCTTGCAGGGAGGGAGTGAAAAACTGTTTTTT. The full variable domain, with the rest looked up from reference TRBV5-4 and TRBJ1-4, is ETGVTQSPTHLIKTRGQQVTLRCSSQSGHNTVSWYQQALGQGPQFIFQYYREEENGRGNFPPRFSGLQFPNYSSELNVNALELDDSALYLCASSLQGGSEKLFFGSGTQLSVL.

The chain couples TRBV5-1 to TRBJ1-3; 8 bases map to TRBD1. Trimming cost V 4 bases and J 0 bases; bases outside gene matches: 9. Germline values: CDR1 SGHRS, CDR2 YFSETQ. The CDR3 runs to 17 residues. The CDR3 protein is CASSRDRPELSGNTIYF. CDR3 DNA: TGCGCCAGCAGCCGGGACAGGCCGGAACTCTCTGGAAACACCATATATTTT.

This clone has just a few counts. J is TRBJ2-2 and V is TRBV9; 10 bases match TRBD2. The CDR3 runs 19 residues. Germline CDR1 and CDR2: SGDLS and YYNGEE. The trim removed 0 bases at V and 6 bases at J, leaving 14 bases unmatched. The CDR3 here is CASSVDPAGGPFKAGELFF. CDR3 nucleotide sequence: TGTGCCAGCAGCGTAGATCCAGCGGGGGGGCCCTTTAAGGCCGGGGAGCTGTTTTTT.

V usage is TRBV19 and J usage is TRBJ2-3; D may be TRBD2 (6 bases). This CDR3 spans 15 amino acids. Trimming cost V 6 bases and J 6 bases, with 19 bases left between them. Germline V gene data show CDR1 as LNHDA and CDR2 as SQIVND (reference sequence). Here the CDR3 DNA reads TGTGCCAGTAGGCCACTAGGGCGGGATTCCGATACGCAGTATTTT. It specifies CASRPLGRDSDTQYF.

This clone has only a few counts. V is TRBV27 and J is TRBJ2-2, with D possibly matching TRBD1 (6 bases). With 7 bases removed from V and 1 base from J, the gap between germline ends came to 13 bases. CDR1 is MNHEY, CDR2 SMNVEV, per germline (reference sequence). The length of the CDR3 is 15 residues. CDR3 DNA: TGTGCCAGCACCAAAGGGGGATTGAACACCGGGGAGCTGTTTTTT. Amino acid sequence: CASTKGGLNTGELFF.

This clone was counted once. The chain uses TRBV21-1 and TRBJ2-1; the table's TRBD2 call for D was not verified on the DNA. TRBV21-1 represents a pseudogene. There are 19 residues in the CDR3. The DNA for the CDR3 is TGTGCCAGCAGCCGAACCGGGACTAGCGGCCCGAGCTCCTACAATGAGCAGTTCTTC. Its protein is CASSRTGTSGPSSYNEQFF.

The chain joins TRBV15 to TRBJ1-4; D perhaps matches TRBD1 (6 bases). Germline V gene lookup returns CDR1 LNHNV and CDR2 YYDKDF (reference sequence). There are 17 residues in the CDR3. Trimming removed 3 bases from V and 0 bases from J, with 14 bases in between. This CDR3 reads CATSRAGASSTNEKLFF. The DNA of the CDR3 is TGTGCCACCAGCAGGGCAGGGGCCTCATCAACTAATGAAAAACTGTTTTTT.

The genes are TRBV21-1 and TRBJ2-7; TRBD1, the table's D call, was not compared with the DNA. TRBV21-1 is a pseudogene. The CDR3 spans 15 residues. The CDR3 DNA follows: TGTGCCAGCAGCAAAACGACAGGGGACTCCTACGAGCAGTACTTC. Amino acids: CASSKTTGDSYEQYF.

CDR3 sequence: CASSSGQGSNYGYTF. In DNA, the CDR3 is TGTGCCAGCAGCTCCGGACAGGGTTCTAACTATGGCTACACCTTC. V and J are TRBV5-4 and TRBJ1-2; 8 positions match TRBD1. CDR1 and CDR2 from the germline V gene are SGHNT and YYREEE (reference sequence). The trim removed 3 bases at V and 0 bases at J, leaving 4 bases unmatched. The CDR3 spans 15 residues.

The V gene is TRBV19, the J gene TRBJ1-2; TRBD1 agrees at 9 bases. With V trimmed by 7 bases and J by 8 bases, 5 bases remained unmatched. This CDR3 region has 12 residues. Germline V gene lookup returns CDR1 LNHDA and CDR2 SQIVND (reference sequence). In nucleotides, the CDR3 is TGTGCCAGTACCGGGACAGGGTACGGCTACACCTTC. Encoded protein: CASTGTGYGYTF.

The chain joins TRBV7-2 to TRBJ2-1; 8 nucleotides match TRBD2. V lost 3 bases and J lost 5; bases outside the gene matches: 3. This CDR3 region has 14 residues. Germline V gene sequence: CDR1 SGHTA, CDR2 FQGNSA. CDR3 DNA: TGTGCCAGCAGCTTCACTAGCGGAGACAATGAGCAGTTCTTC. Protein sequence: CASSFTSGDNEQFF. The full variable domain, with the rest looked up from reference TRBV7-2 and TRBJ2-1, is GAGVSQSPSNKVTEKGKDVELRCDPISGHTALYWYRQSLGQGLEFLIYFQGNSAPDKSGLPSDRFSAERTGGSVSTLTIQRTQQEDSAVYLCASSFTSGDNEQFFGPGTRLTVL.

In this sample, this clone turned up a few times. The chain is built from TRBV19 and TRBJ2-7, with D hard to call. Trimming left V 3 bases short and J 1 base short, with 10 bases between. CDR3 size: 14 residues. Germline values: CDR1 LNHDA, CDR2 SQIVND (reference sequence). The CDR3 nucleotides are TGTGCCAGTAGTATGTCCCACGAGTCCTACGAGCAGTACTTC. This gives the protein CASSMSHESYEQYF.